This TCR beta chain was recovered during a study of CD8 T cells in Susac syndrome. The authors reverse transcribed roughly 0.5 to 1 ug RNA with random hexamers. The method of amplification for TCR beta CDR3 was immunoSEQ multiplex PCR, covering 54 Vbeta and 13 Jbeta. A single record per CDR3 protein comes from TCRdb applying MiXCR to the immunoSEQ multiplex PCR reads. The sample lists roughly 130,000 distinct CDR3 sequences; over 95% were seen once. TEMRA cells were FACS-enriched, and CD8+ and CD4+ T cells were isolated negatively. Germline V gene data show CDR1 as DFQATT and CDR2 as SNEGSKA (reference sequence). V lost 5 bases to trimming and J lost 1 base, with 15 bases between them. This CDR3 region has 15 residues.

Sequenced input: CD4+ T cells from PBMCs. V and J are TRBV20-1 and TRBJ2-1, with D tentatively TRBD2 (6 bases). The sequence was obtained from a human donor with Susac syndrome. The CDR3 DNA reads TGCAGTGCTGAAACCGGGACTGGATCCTACAATGAGCAGTTCTTC. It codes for CSAETGTGSYNEQFF.